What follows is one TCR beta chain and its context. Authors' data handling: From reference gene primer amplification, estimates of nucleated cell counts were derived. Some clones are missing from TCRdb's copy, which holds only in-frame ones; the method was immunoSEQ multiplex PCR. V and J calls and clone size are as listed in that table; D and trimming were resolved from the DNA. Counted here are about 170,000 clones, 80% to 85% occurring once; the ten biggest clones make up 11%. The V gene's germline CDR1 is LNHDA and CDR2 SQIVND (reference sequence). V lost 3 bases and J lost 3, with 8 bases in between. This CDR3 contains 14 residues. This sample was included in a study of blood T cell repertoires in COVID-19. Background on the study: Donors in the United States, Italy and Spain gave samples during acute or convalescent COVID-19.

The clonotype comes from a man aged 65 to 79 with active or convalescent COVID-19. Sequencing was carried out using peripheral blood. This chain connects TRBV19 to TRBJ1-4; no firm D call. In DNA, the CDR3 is TGTGCCAGTAGTATTAGTTCCTCTAATGAAAAACTGTTTTTT. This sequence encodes CASSISSSNEKLFF.